This TCR beta chain is from a study of OX40 agonist ivuxolimab in advanced cancers. Background on the study: Ivuxolimab, an agonist antibody against OX40 (CD134), was given to patients. Under the entry rules, prior anti-PD-1, anti-PD-L1 or anti-CTLA-4 therapy was allowed, and 40% had some.

With baseline, cycle 4 day 1, and cycle 7 day 1 as timepoints, blood was sampled. Clones were sequenced by immunoSEQ multiplex PCR, and TCRdb holds only the in-frame ones, with some missing. The data hold several thousand clones, with about nine tenths observed a single time. This CDR3 spans 13 amino acids. Germline values: CDR1 MGHRA, CDR2 YSYEKL. Trimming cost V 4 bases and J 5 bases; bases outside gene matches: 3. Specimen: CD4+ or CD8+ T cells sorted from blood, collected in a trial of the OX40 agonist ivuxolimab. This rearrangement joins TRBV4-1 to TRBJ1-1; TRBD1 matches at 8 bases. The clonotype originates from an adult with an advanced solid tumor such as melanoma, head and neck, liver or kidney cancer. CDR3 residues: CASSPTGVTEAFF. The CDR3 region has the DNA TGCGCCAGCAGCCCGACAGGGGTTACTGAAGCTTTCTTT.